This T cell receptor (beta chain) was observed in a study of blood T cells in healthy people across ages. As regards this clonotype: Its ends do not fully match the called genes, so a read error is possible.

A J-beta primer mix and a sample-barcoded 5' primer were used in a second PCR of about 6 to 12 cycles. TCRdb analysed the 5' RACE reads with MiXCR anew, one entry per CDR3 protein. Of some 1.7 million distinct CDR3 sequences in the sample, approximately 28% were seen once. The CDR3 has 12 amino acids. V and J are TRBV12-3 or TRBV12-4 and TRBJ2-3; possibly TRBD2 for D (5 bases). The sequenced sample was blood. The clonotype was recovered from a woman aged 25 to 39 in good health. CDR3 sequence reads: CACSLGADTQYF. In DNA, the CDR3 is TGTGCCTGCAGTTTGGGAGCAGATACGCAGTATTTT.